These 2 T cell receptor beta chains were sequenced from one sample in a study of blood T cell repertoires in COVID-19. The table came from immunoSEQ multiplex PCR; TCRdb's copy has only in-frame clones and leaves some out. The data hold approximately 150,000 clones, with 87% observed a single time. Source material: peripheral blood. These receptors were collected from an older woman with active or convalescent COVID-19.

The chain combines TRBV4-3 with TRBJ2-3, with 15 nucleotides matching TRBD2. In germline, CDR1 is LGHNA, CDR2 YSLEER. V was clipped by 5 bases and J by 4 bases; unmatched bases: 7. CDR3 length: 17 amino acids. The CDR3 here is CASSAGLAGGRADTQYF. The CDR3 region has the DNA TGCGCCAGCAGCGCGGGACTAGCGGGGGGTAGGGCAGATACGCAGTATTTT.

The CDR3 DNA reads as TGTGCCAGCAGTTACCGGGAAGTCGGCCCCTACAATGAGCAGTTCTTC. It translates to CASSYREVGPYNEQFF. The chain links TRBV6-2 or TRBV6-3 to TRBJ2-1, with D possibly TRBD2 on 5 matching bases. The CDR3 has 16 amino acids. Germline V gene sequence: CDR1 MNHEY, CDR2 SVGEGT. V lost 2 bases and J lost 2, with 13 bases in between.